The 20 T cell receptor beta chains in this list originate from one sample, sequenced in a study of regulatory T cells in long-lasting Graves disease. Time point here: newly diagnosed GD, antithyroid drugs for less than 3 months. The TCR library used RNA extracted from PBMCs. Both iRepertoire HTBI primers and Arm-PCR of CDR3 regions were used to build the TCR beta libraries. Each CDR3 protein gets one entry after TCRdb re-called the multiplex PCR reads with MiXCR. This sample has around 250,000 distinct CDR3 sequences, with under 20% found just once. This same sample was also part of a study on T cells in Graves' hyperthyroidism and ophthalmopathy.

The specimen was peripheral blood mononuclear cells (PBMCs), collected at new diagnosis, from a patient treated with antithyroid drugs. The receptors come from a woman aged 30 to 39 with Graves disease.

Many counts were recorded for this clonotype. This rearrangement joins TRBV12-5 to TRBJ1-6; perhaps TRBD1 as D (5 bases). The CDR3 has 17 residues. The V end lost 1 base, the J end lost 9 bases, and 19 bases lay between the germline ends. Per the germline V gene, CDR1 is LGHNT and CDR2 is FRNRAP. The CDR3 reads CASGLGQSVLGGSPLHF. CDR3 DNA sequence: TGTGCTAGTGGTTTGGGACAGTCGGTTTTAGGTGGTTCACCCCTCCACTTT.

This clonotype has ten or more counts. CDR3 coding DNA: TGCAGTGCCGGGTGGGGAATGAACACTGAAGCTTTCTTT. This gives the protein CSAGWGMNTEAFF. The chain recombines TRBV20-1 with TRBJ1-1; D is ambiguous. There are 13 residues in the CDR3. Trimming shortened V by 6 bases and J by 0 bases, and 11 bases separated the two germline ends. Germline CDR1 and CDR2: DFQATT and SNEGSKA (reference sequence).

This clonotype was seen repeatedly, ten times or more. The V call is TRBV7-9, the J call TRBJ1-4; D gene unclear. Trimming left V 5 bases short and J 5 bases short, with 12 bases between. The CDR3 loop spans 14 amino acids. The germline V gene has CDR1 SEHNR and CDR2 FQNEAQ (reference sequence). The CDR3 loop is CASSIREGNEKLFF. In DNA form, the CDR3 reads TGTGCCAGCAGCATAAGGGAAGGAAATGAAAAACTGTTTTTT. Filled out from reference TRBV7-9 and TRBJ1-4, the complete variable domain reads DTGVSQNPRHKITKRGQNVTFRCDPISEHNRLYWYRQTLGQGPEFLTYFQNEAQLEKSRLLSDRFSAERPKGSFSTLEIQRTEQGDSAMYLCASSIREGNEKLFFGSGTQLSVL.

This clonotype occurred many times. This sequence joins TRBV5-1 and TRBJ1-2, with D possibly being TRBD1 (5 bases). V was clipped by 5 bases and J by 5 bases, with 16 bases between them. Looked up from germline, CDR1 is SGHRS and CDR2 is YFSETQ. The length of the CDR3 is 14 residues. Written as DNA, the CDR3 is TGCGCCAGCAGTCTGACGACAGTTGAGTATGGCTACACCTTC. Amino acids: CASSLTTVEYGYTF.

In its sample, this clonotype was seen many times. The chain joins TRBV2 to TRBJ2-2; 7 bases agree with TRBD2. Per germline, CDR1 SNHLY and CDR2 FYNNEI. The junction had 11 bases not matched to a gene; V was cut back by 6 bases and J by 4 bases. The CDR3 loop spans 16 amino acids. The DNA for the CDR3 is TGTGCCAGCAGCTGGATGGGGACTACGTCCACCGGGGAGCTGTTTTTT. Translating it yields CASSWMGTTSTGELFF.

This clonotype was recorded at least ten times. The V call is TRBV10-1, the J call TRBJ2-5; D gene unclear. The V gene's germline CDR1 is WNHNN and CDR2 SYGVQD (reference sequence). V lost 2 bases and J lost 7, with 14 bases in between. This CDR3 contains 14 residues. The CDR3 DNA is TGCGCCAGCAGTGAGGGCGGCCGAGCGAGGACCCAGTACTTC. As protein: CASSEGGRARTQYF.

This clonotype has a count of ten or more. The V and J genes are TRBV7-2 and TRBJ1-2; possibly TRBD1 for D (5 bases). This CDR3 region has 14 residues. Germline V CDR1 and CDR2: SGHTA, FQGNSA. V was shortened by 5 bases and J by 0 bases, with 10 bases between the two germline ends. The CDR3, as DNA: TGTGCCAGCAGCGAAAGGGGAGCTAACTATGGCTACACCTTC. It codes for CASSERGANYGYTF. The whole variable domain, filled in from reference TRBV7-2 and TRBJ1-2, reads GAGVSQSPSNKVTEKGKDVELRCDPISGHTALYWYRQSLGQGLEFLIYFQGNSAPDKSGLPSDRFSAERTGGSVSTLTIQRTQQEDSAVYLCASSERGANYGYTFGSGTRLTVV.

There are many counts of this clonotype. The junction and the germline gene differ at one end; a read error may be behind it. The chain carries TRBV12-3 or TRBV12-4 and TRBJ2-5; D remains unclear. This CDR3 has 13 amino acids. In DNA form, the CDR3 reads TGCGCCAGCAGCCTCGCAGGCAAAGAGACCCAGTACTTC. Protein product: CASSLAGKETQYF.

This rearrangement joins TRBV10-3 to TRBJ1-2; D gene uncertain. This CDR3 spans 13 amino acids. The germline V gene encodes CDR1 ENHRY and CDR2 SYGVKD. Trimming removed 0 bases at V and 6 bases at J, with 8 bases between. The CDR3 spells CAISESLGDGYTF. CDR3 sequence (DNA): TGTGCCATCAGTGAGTCTCTGGGTGATGGCTACACCTTC.

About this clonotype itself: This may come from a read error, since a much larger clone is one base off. CDR3 sequence: CASSFQGSGANVLTF. As DNA, the CDR3 is TGTGCCAGCAGCTTCCAGGGCTCTGGGGCCAACGTCCTGACTTTC. This chain uses TRBV7-3 with TRBJ2-6; TRBD1 might be the D (5 bases). The CDR3 has 15 amino acids. Looked up from germline, CDR1 is SGHTA and CDR2 is FQGTGA. The V end lost 3 bases, the J end lost 0 bases, and 6 bases lay between the germline ends.

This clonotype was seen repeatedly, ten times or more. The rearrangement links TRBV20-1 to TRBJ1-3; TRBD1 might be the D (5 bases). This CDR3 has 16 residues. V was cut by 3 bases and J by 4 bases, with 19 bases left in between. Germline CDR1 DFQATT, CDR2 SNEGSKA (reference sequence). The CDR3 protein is CSASGPVRGRGNTIYF. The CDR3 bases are TGCAGTGCTAGTGGGCCCGTTCGGGGGAGGGGAAACACCATATATTTT.

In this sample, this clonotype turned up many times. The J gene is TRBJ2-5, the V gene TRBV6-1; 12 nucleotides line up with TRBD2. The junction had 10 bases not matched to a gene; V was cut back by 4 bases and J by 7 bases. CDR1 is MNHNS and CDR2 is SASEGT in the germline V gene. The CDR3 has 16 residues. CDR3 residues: CASSATSGGALLTQYF. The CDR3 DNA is TGTGCCAGCAGTGCGACTAGCGGGGGAGCCTTGCTGACCCAGTACTTC.

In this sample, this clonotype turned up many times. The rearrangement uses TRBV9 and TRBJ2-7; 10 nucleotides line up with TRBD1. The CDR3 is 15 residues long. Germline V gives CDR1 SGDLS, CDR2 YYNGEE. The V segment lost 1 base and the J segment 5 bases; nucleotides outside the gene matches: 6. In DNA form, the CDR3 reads TGTGCCAGCAGCGTATCCGGGACAGGGGTAAACGAGCAGTACTTC. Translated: CASSVSGTGVNEQYF.

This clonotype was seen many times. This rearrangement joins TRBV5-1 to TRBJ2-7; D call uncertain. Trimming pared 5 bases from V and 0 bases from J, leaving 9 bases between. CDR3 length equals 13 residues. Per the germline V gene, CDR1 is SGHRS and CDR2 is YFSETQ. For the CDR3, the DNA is TGCGCCAGCAGTTTGTCTCGCTCCTACGAGCAGTACTTC. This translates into CASSLSRSYEQYF.

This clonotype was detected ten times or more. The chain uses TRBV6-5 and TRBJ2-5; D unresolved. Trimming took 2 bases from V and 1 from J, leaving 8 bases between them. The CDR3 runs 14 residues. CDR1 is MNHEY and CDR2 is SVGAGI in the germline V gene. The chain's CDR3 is CASSYGVSQETQYF. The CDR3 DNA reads TGTGCCAGCAGTTACGGGGTTTCCCAAGAGACCCAGTACTTC.

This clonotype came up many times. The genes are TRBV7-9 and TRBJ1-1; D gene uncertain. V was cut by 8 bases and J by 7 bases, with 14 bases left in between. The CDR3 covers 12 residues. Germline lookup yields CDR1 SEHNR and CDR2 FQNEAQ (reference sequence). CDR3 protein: CASDGASLEAFF. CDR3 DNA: TGTGCCAGCGATGGTGCGTCCCTTGAAGCTTTCTTT.

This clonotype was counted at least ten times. CDR3 sequence: CASRWTGGYGYTF. Written as DNA, the CDR3 is TGTGCCAGCAGGTGGACAGGGGGCTATGGCTACACCTTC. V and J are TRBV12-3 or TRBV12-4 and TRBJ1-2; 10 bases are a match to TRBD1. J gave up 4 bases and V 6 bases, and 2 bases lay outside the gene matches. This CDR3 is 13 amino acids long.

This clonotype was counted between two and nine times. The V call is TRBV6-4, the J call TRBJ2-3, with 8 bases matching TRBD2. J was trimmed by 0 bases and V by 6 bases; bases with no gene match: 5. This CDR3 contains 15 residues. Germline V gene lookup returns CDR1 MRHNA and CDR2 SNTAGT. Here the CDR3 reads CASSQGLVSTDTQYF. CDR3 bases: TGTGCCAGCAGCCAGGGACTAGTGAGCACAGATACGCAGTATTTT.

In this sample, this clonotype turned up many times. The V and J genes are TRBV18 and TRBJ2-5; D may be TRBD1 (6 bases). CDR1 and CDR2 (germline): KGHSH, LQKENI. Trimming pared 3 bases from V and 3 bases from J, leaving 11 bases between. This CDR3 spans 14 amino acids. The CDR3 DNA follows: TGTGCCAGCTCACCGGGGACAAGCAAAGAGACCCAGTACTTC. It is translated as CASSPGTSKETQYF.

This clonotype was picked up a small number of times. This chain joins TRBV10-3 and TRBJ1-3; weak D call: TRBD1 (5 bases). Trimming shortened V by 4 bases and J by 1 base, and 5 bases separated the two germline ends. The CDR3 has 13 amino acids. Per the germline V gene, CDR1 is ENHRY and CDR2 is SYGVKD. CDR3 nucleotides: TGTGCCATCAGTGGGACATCTGGAAACACCATATATTTT. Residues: CAISGTSGNTIYF.